This TCR beta chain was sequenced in a study of graft-versus-host responses after intestinal transplantation. General study results and limits: Among circulating GvH clones, peak levels were associated with early post-transplant declines in HvG clones.

Turning to this clone: The antigen is undetermined.

Sequencing used immunoSEQ multiplex PCR; TCRdb keeps in-frame clones, though not all of them. The sample lists some 93,000 clones; about 91% were seen once. Germline lookup yields CDR1 WNHNN and CDR2 SYGVQD (reference sequence). CDR3 length: 13 residues. V was pared by 2 bases and J by 4 bases, with 9 bases between. The J gene is TRBJ2-7, the V gene TRBV10-1; D not certain. The receptor comes from a human donor who received an intestinal transplant. The input for sequencing was unstimulated CD8+ T cells sorted from spleen or lymph node cells, taken before intestinal transplant. The CDR3 loop is CASSESPGYEQYF. The CDR3 DNA sequence: TGCGCCAGCAGTGAGAGTCCCGGGTACGAGCAGTACTTC.